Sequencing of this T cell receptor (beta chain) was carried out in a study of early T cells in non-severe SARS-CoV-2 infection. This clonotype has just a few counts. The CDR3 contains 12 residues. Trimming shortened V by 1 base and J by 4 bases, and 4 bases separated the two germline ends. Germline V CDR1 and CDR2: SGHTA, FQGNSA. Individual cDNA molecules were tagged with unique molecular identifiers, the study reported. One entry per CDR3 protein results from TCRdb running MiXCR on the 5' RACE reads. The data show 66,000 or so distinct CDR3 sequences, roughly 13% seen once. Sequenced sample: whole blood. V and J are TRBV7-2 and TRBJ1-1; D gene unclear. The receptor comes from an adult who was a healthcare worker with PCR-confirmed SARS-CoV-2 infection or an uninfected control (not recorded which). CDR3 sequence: CASSLDVTEAFF. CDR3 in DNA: TGTGCCAGCAGCTTAGACGTCACTGAAGCTTTCTTT.